The 27 T cell receptor beta chains below come from one sample, sequenced in a study of Ad26.COV2.S vaccination and SARS-CoV-2 variants. Libraries were prepared by immunoSEQ multiplex PCR; TCRdb keeps only in-frame clonotypes and omits some of them. The sample includes about 350,000 clones, 92% seen only once; the top ten take roughly 3.9%. The sample consisted of peripheral blood, taken after recovery from COVID-19. The receptors shown here come from a human donor who had recovered from COVID-19.

The DNA of the CDR3 is TGTGCCAGCAGCTTGTCGCAGAGCACAGATACGCAGTATTTT. Translating it yields CASSLSQSTDTQYF. This sequence joins TRBV5-8 and TRBJ2-3; D is unresolved. Trimming took 1 base from V and 0 from J, leaving 6 bases between them. The CDR3 has 14 amino acids. CDR1 is SGHTS, CDR2 YDEGEE, per germline.

V is TRBV10-3 and J is TRBJ2-3, with TRBD2 as a possible D gene (6 bases). This CDR3 spans 14 amino acids. Germline values: CDR1 ENHRY, CDR2 SYGVKD. V lost 6 bases to trimming and J lost 1 base, with 11 bases between them. This chain's CDR3 is CAIRGTGGTDTQYF. The CDR3 region has the DNA TGTGCCATCAGAGGGACGGGGGGCACAGATACGCAGTATTTT.

Written as DNA, the CDR3 is TGTGCCAGTAGTATTACCCTAGCGACTACCTACGAGCAGTACTTC. This sequence encodes CASSITLATTYEQYF. The chain joins TRBV19 to TRBJ2-7, with D possibly TRBD2 on 6 matching bases. Germline V lookup: CDR1 LNHDA, CDR2 SQIVND (reference sequence). The CDR3 runs to 15 residues. Trimming took off 3 bases at V and 2 bases at J, with 14 bases between the two ends.

J is TRBJ1-5 and V is TRBV5-5, with unresolved D. CDR3 length equals 13 residues. CDR1 and CDR2 (germline): SGHKS, YYEKEE (reference sequence). With 2 bases removed from V and 5 bases from J, the gap between germline ends came to 8 bases. CDR3 protein: CASSFDLYQPQHF. The DNA of the CDR3 is TGTGCCAGCAGCTTTGACCTATATCAGCCCCAGCATTTT. The full variable domain, in which reference TRBV5-5 and TRBJ1-5 provide the parts outside the CDR3, is DAGVTQSPTHLIKTRGQQVTLRCSPISGHKSVSWYQQVLGQGPQFIFQYYEKEERGRGNFPDRFSARQFPNYSSELNVNALLLGDSALYLCASSFDLYQPQHFGDGTRLSIL.

The chain is built from TRBV9 and TRBJ2-3; 10 bases line up with TRBD2. J lost 2 bases, V lost 4 bases, and 7 bases had no gene match. The CDR3 contains 16 residues. CDR1 and CDR2 (germline): SGDLS, YYNGEE. CDR3 in DNA: TGTGCCAGCAGCCTGCGGACTAGCGGTGTCACAGATACGCAGTATTTT. It translates to CASSLRTSGVTDTQYF.

The chain carries TRBV13 and TRBJ1-1; no firm D call. Germline lookup yields CDR1 PRHDT and CDR2 FYEKMQ (reference sequence). The CDR3 extends over 12 amino acids. Trimming shortened V by 6 bases and J by 6 bases, and 11 bases separated the two germline ends. The CDR3 loop reads CASRSQLPEAFF. The CDR3 bases are TGTGCCAGCAGAAGCCAGTTGCCTGAAGCTTTCTTT.

The J gene is TRBJ1-2, the V gene TRBV10-3; D possibly corresponds to TRBD1 (6 bases). Per germline, CDR1 ENHRY and CDR2 SYGVKD. The CDR3 is 17 residues long. V dropped 6 bases and J dropped 3 bases, with 23 bases sitting between them. The CDR3 DNA is TGTGCCATCAGCCCTCGAATAAGGACAGCTTCGGACTATGGCTACACCTTC. Its translation is CAISPRIRTASDYGYTF.

The chain couples TRBV7-8 to TRBJ2-5; 10 nucleotides agree with TRBD2. The CDR3 consists of 15 residues. J was trimmed by 1 base and V by 5 bases; bases with no gene match: 4. Germline CDR1 and CDR2: SGHVS and FQNEAQ. CDR3 loop: CASSPTSGVQETQYF. CDR3 bases: TGTGCCAGCAGCCCCACTAGCGGGGTCCAAGAGACCCAGTACTTC.

The J gene is TRBJ2-7, the V gene TRBV12-3 or TRBV12-4, with TRBD1 matching over 11 bases. The CDR3 contains 12 residues. V gave up 8 bases and J gave up 4 bases; unmatched junction bases: 1. The CDR3 protein is CASGQGAYEQYF. In DNA form, the CDR3 reads TGTGCCAGCGGACAGGGGGCGTACGAGCAGTACTTC.

This clone was seen only once. The genes are TRBV5-1 and TRBJ2-7; D remains ambiguous. Trimming removed 5 bases from V and 6 bases from J, with 12 bases in between. CDR1 is SGHRS and CDR2 is YFSETQ in the germline V gene. CDR3 length equals 12 residues. The CDR3 coding sequence is TGCGCCAGCAGGGAGCAGCCTTCCGAGCAGTACTTC. This gives the protein CASREQPSEQYF.

The count of this clone is one. This rearrangement joins TRBV10-3 to TRBJ2-2; D could derive from TRBD1 or TRBD2 (5 bases each). Germline CDR1 is ENHRY and CDR2 is SYGVKD. The CDR3 is 15 amino acids. The V end was cut by 7 bases, the J end by 0 bases, with 12 bases between. The CDR3 coding sequence is TGTGCCATCAAAGTGGGACCATCGAACACCGGGGAGCTGTTTTTT. Protein: CAIKVGPSNTGELFF.

This clone was counted once. The V gene is TRBV14, the J gene TRBJ1-1; 7 bases map to TRBD1. Germline values: CDR1 SGHDN, CDR2 FVKESK. This CDR3 has 17 residues. Germline trimming cut 3 bases from V and 3 bases from J; bases unmatched to any gene: 13. CDR3 residues: CASSHRLSRDRYTEAFF. DNA of the CDR3: TGTGCCAGCAGCCATAGGTTGTCCCGGGACAGATACACTGAAGCTTTCTTT.

This clone has a single count. V and J are TRBV24-1 and TRBJ2-3, with 8 bases aligning to TRBD2. With V trimmed by 3 bases and J by 6 bases, 10 bases remained unmatched. This CDR3 contains 16 residues. The germline gives CDR1 KGHDR, CDR2 SFDVKD. The CDR3 spells CATSDPRGGGDDTQYF. CDR3 nucleotides: TGTGCCACCAGTGATCCCCGGGGGGGCGGCGACGATACGCAGTATTTT.

V and J are TRBV7-7 and TRBJ2-3, with 8 bases lining up with TRBD2. V lost 8 bases to trimming and J lost 1 base; unmatched junction nucleotides: 2. The germline gives CDR1 SSHAT, CDR2 FNYEAQ (reference sequence). CDR3 length: 13 amino acids. The CDR3 protein is CASGAGGTDTQYF. The CDR3 DNA follows: TGTGCCAGCGGAGCGGGGGGCACAGATACGCAGTATTTT.

The chain carries TRBV6-5 and TRBJ1-2; 7 nucleotides match TRBD1. The CDR3 is 13 residues long. The V gene's germline CDR1 is MNHEY and CDR2 SVGAGI. V lost 6 bases to trimming and J lost 7 bases; unmatched junction nucleotides: 8. The CDR3 reads CASRVTGKSGYTF. DNA of the CDR3: TGTGCCAGCAGAGTGACAGGGAAGAGTGGCTACACCTTC.

V is TRBV15 and J is TRBJ1-1; tentatively, D is TRBD1 (6 bases). CDR1 and CDR2 from the germline V gene are LNHNV and YYDKDF (reference sequence). The CDR3 spans 12 residues. V lost 5 bases to trimming and J lost 9 bases, with 13 bases between them. The CDR3 DNA reads TGTGCCACCAGCCTAACGCAGGGGAAAGCTTTCTTT. This codes for CATSLTQGKAFF.

The chain carries TRBV2 and TRBJ1-5; no firm D call. This CDR3 has 15 residues. The germline V gene has CDR1 SNHLY and CDR2 FYNNEI. The V gene lost 1 base and the J gene lost 4 bases, with 11 bases spanning the gap. CDR3 region: CASSEGNGRNQPQHF. CDR3 nucleotide sequence: TGTGCCAGCAGTGAAGGGAACGGCAGAAATCAGCCCCAGCATTTT.

This clone was observed a single time. V and J are TRBV19 and TRBJ2-5; D is undetermined. Per the germline V gene, CDR1 is LNHDA and CDR2 is SQIVND (reference sequence). The CDR3 is made up of 16 amino acids. V gave up 6 bases and J gave up 3 bases, with 20 bases separating them. This chain's CDR3 is CASSISHASRKETQYF. The CDR3 DNA reads TGTGCCAGTAGCATTTCCCACGCCTCGCGAAAAGAGACCCAGTACTTC.

V is TRBV14 and J is TRBJ1-4; D is ambiguous. CDR1 and CDR2 from the germline V gene are SGHDN and FVKESK. CDR3 size: 13 residues. V lost 0 bases and J lost 8, with 7 bases in between. CDR3 in DNA: TGTGCCAGCAGCCAAGACAGGACCGAAAAACTGTTTTTT. Its protein is CASSQDRTEKLFF.

This chain connects TRBV7-9 to TRBJ1-6; TRBD1 is a possible D gene (5 bases). Germline CDR1 SEHNR, CDR2 FQNEAQ (reference sequence). The ends were cut back, 5 bases at V and 7 bases at J, with 18 bases in the middle. CDR3 size: 16 residues. This CDR3 is CASSPMGTFSNSPLHF. CDR3 bases: TGTGCCAGCAGCCCGATGGGGACCTTTAGCAATTCACCCCTCCACTTT.

This chain links TRBV18 with TRBJ2-3, with no clear D. The CDR3 runs to 15 residues. V lost 5 bases and J 2 bases, leaving 14 bases between the germline ends. Germline CDR1 KGHSH, CDR2 LQKENI. CDR3 residues: CASSTIGSFTDTQYF. The CDR3 coding sequence is TGTGCCAGCTCAACGATCGGGTCGTTCACAGATACGCAGTATTTT.

V usage is TRBV5-1 and J usage is TRBJ1-6; D remains unclear. The CDR3 is made up of 15 amino acids. V was shortened by 2 bases and J by 0 bases, with 6 bases between the two germline ends. Germline V gene sequence: CDR1 SGHRS, CDR2 YFSETQ. The CDR3 is CASSLSSSYNSPLHF. For the CDR3, the DNA is TGCGCCAGCAGCTTATCGAGCTCCTATAATTCACCCCTCCACTTT.

The gene calls are TRBV12-3 or TRBV12-4 and TRBJ1-6; D uncertain. This CDR3 is built from 13 residues. Trimming took 5 bases from V and 8 from J, leaving 10 bases between them. CDR3 in amino acids: CASSRDGDSPLHF. Here the CDR3 DNA reads TGTGCCAGCAGTCGCGACGGAGATTCACCCCTCCACTTT.

V gene TRBV14 combines with J gene TRBJ2-7, with 7 bases fitting TRBD1. J was trimmed by 2 bases and V by 7 bases; bases with no gene match: 5. CDR3 length equals 13 residues. Germline V CDR1 and CDR2: SGHDN, FVKESK. The CDR3 coding sequence is TGTGCCAGCAACACAGGGGAGACCTACGAGCAGTACTTC. Protein product: CASNTGETYEQYF. Full variable domain (outside the CDR3, taken from reference TRBV14 and TRBJ2-7): EAGVTQFPSHSVIEKGQTVTLRCDPISGHDNLYWYRRVMGKEIKFLLHFVKESKQDESGMPNNRFLAERTGGTYSTLKVQPAELEDSGVYFCASNTGETYEQYFGPGTRLTVT.

This chain links TRBV2 with TRBJ1-6; 9 nucleotides match TRBD1. Looked up from germline, CDR1 is SNHLY and CDR2 is FYNNEI. Unmatched junction bases numbered 8, after V lost 7 bases and J lost 10 bases. This CDR3 is 14 amino acids long. The CDR3, as DNA: TGTGCCAGCACCCCCGGACAGGGGCGATCACCCCTCCACTTT. It specifies CASTPGQGRSPLHF.

The chain joins TRBV5-6 to TRBJ1-2, with a weak D call TRBD1 (6 bases). Germline V gene sequence: CDR1 SGHDT, CDR2 YYEEEE. This CDR3 region has 16 residues. V shed 0 bases and J shed 4 bases, with 16 bases lying between them. CDR3 coding DNA: TGTGCCAGCAGCTTGGTCGGGGGGCAGGAGGGCTATGGCTACACCTTC. Translated: CASSLVGGQEGYGYTF.

The V and J genes are TRBV19 and TRBJ1-2, with 11 bases fitting TRBD1. The germline gives CDR1 LNHDA, CDR2 SQIVND (reference sequence). V was clipped by 3 bases and J by 10 bases; unmatched bases: 1. The CDR3 is made up of 12 amino acids. CDR3 nucleotide sequence: TGTGCCAGTAGTATGGGACAGGGGGACTACACCTTC. Protein product: CASSMGQGDYTF.